The clone carrying this T cell receptor beta chain has more than one count but fewer than ten. Its antigen is not identified. The data are from a study of blood T cells in healthy people across ages. Whole-study findings and limits: Underestimates were what the diversity estimates from one million T cells were considered to be. What prevented conclusive comparison of naive and antigen-experienced cells was that PBMCs were unsorted.

The CDR3 is made up of 16 amino acids. Looked up from germline, CDR1 is PRHDT and CDR2 is FYEKMQ (reference sequence). V was pared by 5 bases and J by 0 bases, with 4 bases of the junction left unmatched. The authors ran a second PCR of roughly 6 to 12 cycles using a sample-barcoded 5' primer and a J-beta primer mix. Each cDNA molecule was tagged by a template-switch adaptor that had 12 random nucleotides. TCRdb redid the calling of the 5' RACE reads with MiXCR, one entry per CDR3 protein. The sample contains around 1.5 million distinct CDR3 sequences, about 31% of which appear only once. The chain carries TRBV13 and TRBJ2-7; 13 bases are shared with TRBD2. Sequenced: blood. The sequence was collected from a woman aged 25 to 39 in good health. The CDR3 DNA sequence: TGTGCCAGCAGCCGACTAGCGGGGGGCTCCTCCTACGAGCAGTACTTC. This gives the protein CASSRLAGGSSYEQYF.